Below are 2 T cell receptor beta chains sequenced from a single sample in a study of blood T cells in healthy people across ages. Using a J-beta primer mix together with a sample-barcoded 5' primer, a second PCR was run for roughly 6 to 12 cycles. TCRdb re-called the 5' RACE reads with MiXCR, one entry per CDR3 protein. The sample gives around 990,000 distinct CDR3 sequences, around 25% of which show up once; around 0.75% is in the top ten. The sample was also linked to a second study, of T cells of mothers and their children.

Sequenced: blood. The receptors were sampled from a girl aged 2 to 10 in good health.

The sample holds many counts of this clonotype. This chain uses TRBV29-1 with TRBJ1-4; the D gene is possibly TRBD1 (5 bases). The CDR3 runs to 14 residues. Deletions cut 3 bases from V and 10 bases from J, with 18 bases between. Germline V CDR1 and CDR2: SQVTM, ANQGSEA. This CDR3 reads CSVEASAGSRKLFF. CDR3 nucleotides: TGCAGCGTTGAGGCTTCGGCAGGGAGCAGAAAACTGTTTTTT.

In its sample, this clonotype was seen a few times. An end of the junction differs from the germline gene, which may be a read error. The chain is built from TRBV6-5 and TRBJ2-5; 7 nucleotides agree with TRBD1. The DNA end favors TRBJ2-1, so the J call may be wrong. The CDR3 totals 13 residues. Per germline, CDR1 MNHEY and CDR2 SVGAGI. The CDR3 DNA reads as TGTGTCAGCAGTTTGGGACAGAATAATGAGCAGTTCTTC. This gives the protein CVSSLGQNNEQFF.